Listed below are T cell receptor beta chains from one sample, sequenced in a study of blood T cell repertoires in COVID-19. Sequenced by immunoSEQ multiplex PCR; TCRdb stores in-frame clones only, minus some. The repertoire holds some 190,000 clones, with 85% to 90% as singletons. Sequenced: peripheral blood. The receptors derive from an older person with COVID-19, enrolled during active disease. Both conserved end residues are part of each CDR3. A D gene is named only where the DNA matches it firmly. The size field is filled for only some rows; it gives once, few, many or a size class.

TRBV7-2	.	TRBD1	TRBJ2-3	TGTGCCAGCAGCCCAGGGGGCAGGATCACAGATACGCAGTATTTT	CASSPGGRITDTQYF
TRBV5-8	.	.	TRBJ2-6	TGTGCCAGCAACAGCCCGATATTAGCTGGGGCCAACGTCCTGACTTTC	CASNSPILAGANVLTF
TRBV9	once	.	TRBJ2-2	TGTGCCAGCAGCGTTCGGACCGGGGAGCTGTTTTTT	CASSVRTGELFF
TRBV10-3	.	TRBD1	TRBJ1-1	TGTGCCATCAGCCAACAGGGGAGGAGCACTGAAGCTTTCTTT	CAISQQGRSTEAFF
TRBV9	once	.	TRBJ2-2	TGTGCCAGCAGCGTACAGGCGAATGCGAACACCGGGGAGCTGTTTTTT	CASSVQANANTGELFF
TRBV7-9	.	.	TRBJ1-6	TGTGCCAGCAGCCCAGTAAATTCACCCCTCCACTTT	CASSPVNSPLHF
TRBV27	.	.	TRBJ2-7	TGTGCCAGCAGTTTGGGCCCCTCTTACGAGCAGTACTTC	CASSLGPSYEQYF
TRBV9	.	.	TRBJ2-7	TGTGCCAGCAGCGACCGGACGGGGAGCTCCTACGAGCAGTACTTC	CASSDRTGSSYEQYF
TRBV28	.	.	TRBJ1-5	TGTGCCAGCGGGAGAGGCCAGCCCCAGCATTTT	CASGRGQPQHF
TRBV19	.	TRBD2	TRBJ2-3	TGTGCCAGTTGCCTAGCGGGAGGGGAAAGGCAGTATTTT	CASCLAGGERQYF
TRBV2	.	.	TRBJ2-1	TGTGCCAGCAGTGAACTGGGGGGGCAGAGTGAGCAGTTCTTC	CASSELGGQSEQFF
TRBV23-1	.	.	TRBJ2-7	TGCGCCAGCAGTCTCCGCACCGCACAGAGCTACGAGCAGTACTTC	CASSLRTAQSYEQYF
TRBV30	.	.	TRBJ1-1	TGTGCCTGCCCCCTGGGGAGGGACACTGAAGCTTTCTTT	CACPLGRDTEAFF
TRBV7-8	.	TRBD1	TRBJ2-5	TGTGCCAGCAGCTTAGTCCGACAGGGTTCGCAGACCCAGTACTTC	CASSLVRQGSQTQYF
TRBV12-5	.	.	TRBJ1-1	TGTGCTAGTGGTTTTGGGGGGGCGCGAGCTTTCTTT	CASGFGGARAFF
TRBV19	.	.	TRBJ1-2	TGTGCCAGTAGCCTACTCTGGGGCAGGGCCAAAGACTATGGCTACACCTTC	CASSLLWGRAKDYGYTF
TRBV18	once	TRBD2	TRBJ2-1	TGTGCCAGCCCGAAAATCCCCGGGACTAGAGGGTCCAATGAGCAGTTCTTC	CASPKIPGTRGSNEQFF
TRBV11-3	.	.	TRBJ1-1	TGTGCCAGCAGTCAAGGGGGTGCGATGAACACTGAAGCTTTCTTT	CASSQGGAMNTEAFF
TRBV6-2/TRBV6-3	.	.	TRBJ1-5	TGTGCCAGCAGTACGTTTCGGGTACAGCCCCAGCATTTT	CASSTFRVQPQHF
TRBV6-1	.	.	TRBJ2-1	TGTGCCAGCAGTGAAGGGGTACTAGCTACCTACAATGAGCAGTTCTTC	CASSEGVLATYNEQFF
TRBV11-2	.	TRBD2	TRBJ2-5	TGTGCCAGCAGCTTAGGGGGACTAGCGACGACAAGCTTTGAGACCCAGTACTTC	CASSLGGLATTSFETQYF
TRBV7-6	.	TRBD2	TRBJ2-3	TGTGCCAGCAGCCCATCCGGGACTAGGACGGATACGCAGTATTTT	CASSPSGTRTDTQYF
TRBV14	.	TRBD1	TRBJ1-2	TGTGCCAGCAGCCAAGATTACGGGGACAGGGGACCATCGGGGGGCTACACCTTC	CASSQDYGDRGPSGGYTF
TRBV7-9	.	.	TRBJ1-1	TGTGCCAGCAGCTTAGCGGGGGCCAGCTCGAACACTGAAGCTTTCTTT	CASSLAGASSNTEAFF
TRBV5-5	.	.	TRBJ1-6	TGTGCCACCTCAGGGTCCAATTCACCCCTCCACTTT	CATSGSNSPLHF
TRBV30	.	TRBD1	TRBJ2-7	TGTGCCTGGAGTTACAGGGGTATTCAGCAGTACTTC	CAWSYRGIQQYF
TRBV5-5	.	.	TRBJ1-4	TGTGCCAGCAGCTTTCGGGGGGCCCAAAATGAAGGTGAAAAACTGTTTTTT	CASSFRGAQNEGEKLFF
TRBV6-5	.	TRBD1	TRBJ2-7	TGTGCCAGCAGTCCACACAGGGGGCCTGAGTACGAGCAGTACTTC	CASSPHRGPEYEQYF
TRBV14	few	TRBD1	TRBJ1-6	TGTGCCAGCAGCCAAGGACAGGGGATTAATTCACCCCTCCACTTT	CASSQGQGINSPLHF
TRBV28	.	TRBD2	TRBJ2-4	TGTGCCAGCAGTCCCCAATGGACTAGCGGGAGGCACATTCAGTACTTC	CASSPQWTSGRHIQYF
TRBV28	.	TRBD1	TRBJ1-1	TGTGCCAGCAGTTTTGCACAGGGGGCTAAAGTAGCTTTCTTT	CASSFAQGAKVAFF
TRBV28	.	.	TRBJ1-2	TGTGCCAGCAGTTTTAAGTCGGGGAATCCTAACTATGGCTACACCTTC	CASSFKSGNPNYGYTF
TRBV5-6	.	TRBD2	TRBJ2-2	TGTGCCAGCAGCTTGGTGGGGAGGGGAGCCGGGGAGCTGTTTTTT	CASSLVGRGAGELFF
TRBV28	.	TRBD1	TRBJ2-7	TGTGCCAGCAGTACCGGGACAGAAACCCCCTACGAGCAGTACTTC	CASSTGTETPYEQYF
TRBV19	.	.	TRBJ2-1	TGTGCCAGTAGCTCCTTTAGGAGCTCCTACAATGAGCAGTTCTTC	CASSSFRSSYNEQFF
TRBV7-6	.	.	TRBJ2-2	TGTGCCAGCAGCTTAGAGTGGGACACGAACACCGGGGAGCTGTTTTTT	CASSLEWDTNTGELFF
TRBV6-2/TRBV6-3	.	.	TRBJ2-3	TGTGCCAGCAGTTACCAGATGGATACGCAGTATTTT	CASSYQMDTQYF
TRBV3-1/TRBV3-2	.	.	TRBJ1-2	TGTGCCAGCAGCCAAGATCCCTCGCAGGGGCGAGGCTATGGCTACACCTTC	CASSQDPSQGRGYGYTF
TRBV4-2	.	TRBD1	TRBJ1-2	TGTGCCAGCAGCCCAACCAGACAGGGGACGAACTATGGCTACACCTTC	CASSPTRQGTNYGYTF
TRBV16	.	TRBD1	TRBJ1-3	TGTGCCAGCAGCCAATCCCAGGGGGATGGAAACACCATATATTTT	CASSQSQGDGNTIYF
TRBV7-8	.	.	TRBJ1-6	TGTGCCAGCAGCGAAACCCGGGTCGGTAATTCACCCCTCCACTTT	CASSETRVGNSPLHF
TRBV9	.	.	TRBJ2-2	TGTGCCAGCAGCGTAGACGGGGGGCAGGTCACCGGGGAGCTGTTTTTT	CASSVDGGQVTGELFF
TRBV6-5	.	.	TRBJ1-5	TGTGCCAGCAGTTACGAATCGGGATCGAATCAGCCCCAGCATTTT	CASSYESGSNQPQHF
TRBV28	.	.	TRBJ1-2	TGTGCCTCCGGGCGGGTCTCAGCGGGTGGCTACACCTTC	CASGRVSAGGYTF
TRBV4-2	.	TRBD2	TRBJ2-7	TGTGCCAGCAGCCAACGAACTAGCGGGGCCTCCTACGAGCAGTACTTC	CASSQRTSGASYEQYF
TRBV10-3	.	TRBD1	TRBJ1-5	TGTGCCATCAGAGACAGGGATAATAGCAATCAGCCCCAGCATTTT	CAIRDRDNSNQPQHF
TRBV11-3	.	.	TRBJ1-1	TGTGCCAGCAGCAAACAGAACACTGAAGCTTTCTTT	CASSKQNTEAFF
TRBV7-3	.	.	TRBJ1-1	TGTGCCAGCAGCTTAAATGGGCGCGAAGCTTTCTTT	CASSLNGREAFF